This TCR beta chain was recovered during a study of low-dose radiotherapy and immunotherapy resistance in tumors. The overall study: Oral administration of aspirin 300 mg daily occurred for four cycles, commencing at cycle 1 day 1.

The time point here: after trial treatment. Treatment noted: LDRT plus nivolumab, ipilimumab, low-dose cyclophosphamide and aspirin (RACIN trial). This clonotype was counted at least ten times. cDNA synthesis used a TRAV/TRBV-specific primer set for both chains. A constant-region primer paired with the V-primer adapter amplified TCRs over about 19 PCR cycles. TCRdb passed the reads through MiXCR, listing each CDR3 protein once. The sample has almost 45,000 distinct CDR3 sequences, less than 30% seen once. The receptor was derived from a male donor with prostate cancer. This specimen consisted of PBMCs, obtained after low-dose radiotherapy plus immunotherapy.

CDR3 loop: CATSYFDLQDEQFF. The CDR3 bases are TGTGCCACCAGCTACTTCGACCTCCAGGATGAGCAGTTCTTC. The chain has TRBV15 and TRBJ2-1; D is uncertain. Per germline, CDR1 LNHNV and CDR2 YYDKDF (reference sequence). Between the trimmed V and J ends, which lost 5 bases and 8 bases, there was a span of 16 bases. This CDR3 region has 14 residues.